One sample yielded the 7 T cell receptor gamma chains listed below, sequenced in a study of gamma delta lymphoproliferative disorders and STAT genes. TCRdb redid clone calling on the multiplex PCR reads using CATT. Of roughly 4,100 gamma-chain clones listed, more than 6.5% are singletons. Sequencing used genomic DNA taken from PBMCs of patients and controls. The sequencing input was blood. The receptors derive from a human donor in good health.

Many counts were recorded for this clone. The chain employs TRGV5 and TRGJ1 or TRGJ2. No J segment appears in TCRdb, so it was assigned here by matching the sequence to germline. The germline gives CDR1 VINAFY, CDR2 YDVSNSKD. The CDR3 loop spans 16 amino acids. Germline trimming cut 0 bases from V and 0 bases from J; bases unmatched to any gene: 8. The CDR3 DNA reads TGTGCCACCTGGGACAGGCCTTTGGGGAATTATTATAAGAAACTCTTT. Its translation: CATWDRPLGNYYKKLF.

This clone is judged medium-sized. The rearrangement links TRGV3 to TRGJP2. Since TCRdb gives no J gene, matching the DNA to germline was used here to assign it. CDR1 VTNTFY and CDR2 YDVSTARD come from the germline V gene (reference sequence). The V gene end was trimmed by 0 bases and the J gene end by 5 bases; junction bases not matched to a gene: 6. The CDR3 sequence is 15 residues long. The CDR3 is CATWDRLRSDWIKTF. CDR3 nucleotides: TGTGCCACCTGGGACAGGCTTCGGAGTGATTGGATCAAGACGTTT.

There are a few counts of this clone. The chain joins TRGV11 to TRGJP2. TRGV11 is filed as an ORF, its function uncertain. The CDR3 sequence is 11 residues long. With 12 bases clipped from V and 5 bases from J, the junction kept 3 bases outside the gene matches. The CDR3 protein is CACPSDWIKTF. The CDR3 DNA is TGTGCCTGCCCCAGTGATTGGATCAAGACGTTT.

This clone showed up many times. V is TRGV4 and J is TRGJ1 or TRGJ2. Here the J gene came from matching the DNA to germline, since TCRdb omits it. Per the germline V gene, CDR1 is EGSTGY and CDR2 is YDSYTSSV. The CDR3 has 12 residues. The junction had 5 bases not matched to a gene; V was cut back by 5 bases and J by 4 bases. CDR3 region: CATWGRYYKKLF. CDR3 DNA: TGTGCCACCTGGGGCCGCTATTATAAGAAACTCTTT.

This clone has more than one count but fewer than ten. This rearrangement joins TRGV9 to TRGJ1 or TRGJ2. The J gene comes from matching the DNA to germline here; TCRdb lacks it. This CDR3 comprises 16 residues. V dropped 0 bases and J dropped 0; count of bases not matched to a gene: 8. Germline loops: CDR1 GITISATS, CDR2 ISYDGTV (reference sequence). CDR3 sequence reads: CALWEVRGVNYYKKLF. In DNA, the CDR3 is TGTGCCTTGTGGGAGGTGCGGGGGGTGAATTATTATAAGAAACTCTTT.

This clone is judged medium-sized. The chain carries TRGV10 and TRGJP1. The J gene, not given by TCRdb, was assigned here from a germline match of the nucleotide sequence. TRGV10 qualifies as an ORF whose function is uncertain. The length of the CDR3 is 16 residues. The V and J ends lost 8 bases and 1 base, in that order; junction bases with no gene match: 11. Here the CDR3 reads CAAWDYQGTTGWFKIF. The CDR3 nucleotides are TGTGCTGCGTGGGATTATCAGGGTACCACTGGTTGGTTCAAGATATTT.

This clone qualifies as medium-sized. In the same sample, other DNA sequences code for this CDR3. This chain uses TRGV2 with TRGJ1 or TRGJ2. The J gene, absent from TCRdb, was called here by matching the DNA to germline. This CDR3 comprises 12 residues. V shed 0 bases and J 11 bases; nucleotides not matched to a gene: 7. Germline V lookup: CDR1 EGSNGY, CDR2 YDSYNSKV. In nucleotides, the CDR3 is TGTGCCACCTGGGACGGGCGTTGGGAGAAACTCTTT. Its translation is CATWDGRWEKLF.